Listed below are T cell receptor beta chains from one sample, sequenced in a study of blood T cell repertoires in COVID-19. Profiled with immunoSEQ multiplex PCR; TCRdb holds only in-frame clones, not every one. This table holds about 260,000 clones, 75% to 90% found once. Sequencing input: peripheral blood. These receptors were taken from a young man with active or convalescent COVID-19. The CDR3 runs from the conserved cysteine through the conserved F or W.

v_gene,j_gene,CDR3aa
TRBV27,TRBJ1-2,CASSTFGGADYGYTF
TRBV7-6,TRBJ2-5,CASSLAFLQETQYF
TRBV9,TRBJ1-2,CASSVGGRMTGAGYTF
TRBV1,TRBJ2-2,CTSSQKTSGGAWTGELFF
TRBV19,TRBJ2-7,CASSMTAGQISYEQYF
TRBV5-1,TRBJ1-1,CASSRTGGLNTEAFF
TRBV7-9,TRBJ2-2,CASSLAETKGELFF
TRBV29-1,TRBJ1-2,CSVELGVAAPNYGYTF
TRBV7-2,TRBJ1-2,CASSTSSGYGYTF
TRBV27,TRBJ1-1,CASSLHLDRNTEAFF
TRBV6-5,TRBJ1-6,CASSKGQSYNSPLHF
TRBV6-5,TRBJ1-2,CASIDRGNNYGYTF
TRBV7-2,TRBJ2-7,CASGGGPGYEQYF
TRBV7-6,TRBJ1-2,CASSLAGLGSDYGYTF
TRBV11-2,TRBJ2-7,CASSDGLVYLEQYF